This T cell receptor (beta chain) is drawn from a study of blood T cell repertoires in COVID-19. Study context: Acute-phase and convalescent COVID-19 samples originated in the United States, Italy and Spain. T cells, B-cell-depleted T cells, or PBMCs provided the cDNA or gDNA that served as material.

Authors' processing steps: Quantification of nucleated cells was approximated via reference gene primer amplification. Measured with immunoSEQ multiplex PCR; TCRdb has only the in-frame clones, and not every one. V and J calls plus clone size are reproduced from that table; the DNA served to infer D and trimming. The sample carries tens of thousands of clones, 80% recorded once. This CDR3 spans 14 amino acids. Trimming removed 0 bases at V and 8 bases at J, with 12 bases between. Per the germline V gene, CDR1 is LGHNA and CDR2 is YSLEER. This chain joins TRBV4-3 and TRBJ2-3; D is unresolved. Sequencing used peripheral blood. The receptor was isolated from a woman aged 70 to 79 with acute or convalescent COVID-19. The CDR3 sequence is CASSQDHNQITQYF. DNA of the CDR3: TGCGCCAGCAGCCAAGATCACAATCAGATTACGCAGTATTTT.